The 14 T cell receptor beta chains in this list originate from one sample, sequenced in a study of cytomegalovirus exposure and HLA in healthy donors. Primers included in the PCR were 60 Vbeta and 13 Jbeta primers. Sequenced by immunoSEQ multiplex PCR; TCRdb stores in-frame clones only, minus some. The sample records about 98,000 clones, approximately 74% being singletons. Sequenced input: PBMCs. The receptor set was obtained from a male donor in good health and CMV-seronegative.

In DNA, the CDR3 is TGTGCCAGTAGTATTGGGACAGGGGGAGTGAACACTGAAGCTTTCTTT. Its protein product is CASSIGTGGVNTEAFF. The chain is built from TRBV19 and TRBJ1-1; 11 bases are shared with TRBD1. The trim removed 3 bases at V and 0 bases at J, leaving 3 bases unmatched. This CDR3 contains 16 residues. Germline V CDR1 and CDR2: LNHDA, SQIVND (reference sequence).

As DNA, the CDR3 is TGTGCCAGCAGCTTGACTAGCGGAACCTACGAGCAGTACTTC. Translating it yields CASSLTSGTYEQYF. This chain connects TRBV7-3 to TRBJ2-7, with 9 bases fitting TRBD2. The CDR3 has 14 residues. CDR1 SGHTA and CDR2 FQGTGA come from the germline V gene. V lost 3 bases to trimming and J lost 2 bases; unmatched junction nucleotides: 2.

The chain has TRBV6-5 and TRBJ2-1; 11 nucleotides match TRBD1. The CDR3 is 15 amino acids. CDR1 is MNHEY and CDR2 is SVGAGI in the germline V gene. J gave up 2 bases and V 7 bases, and 4 bases lay outside the gene matches. The CDR3 DNA reads TGTGCCAGCACCAGGGACAGGGGGACCTACAATGAGCAGTTCTTC. Protein: CASTRDRGTYNEQFF.

In this sample, this clone is medium-sized (0.01 to 0.1%). The chain carries TRBV4-2 and TRBJ2-7; TRBD2 agrees at 11 bases. Trimming cost V 5 bases and J 4 bases; bases outside gene matches: 7. The germline CDR1 and CDR2 sequences are LGHNA and YNFKEQ. The length of the CDR3 is 15 residues. The CDR3 sequence is CASSKGLAETYEQYF. The CDR3 bases are TGTGCCAGCAGCAAGGGACTAGCGGAGACTTACGAGCAGTACTTC.

This chain connects TRBV13 to TRBJ2-1; the D gene is possibly TRBD1 (6 bases). Germline V gene data show CDR1 as PRHDT and CDR2 as FYEKMQ (reference sequence). Trimming removed 0 bases at V and 7 bases at J, with 10 bases between. The CDR3 is 14 amino acids. The CDR3 sequence is CASSLGQGGNEQFF. DNA for the CDR3: TGTGCCAGCAGCTTAGGACAGGGCGGAAATGAGCAGTTCTTC.

This clone was observed a handful of times. This chain links TRBV6-4 with TRBJ2-3, with D perhaps matching TRBD2 (6 bases). V was trimmed by 3 bases and J by 4 bases, leaving 8 bases between them. This CDR3 has 13 residues. In germline, CDR1 is MRHNA, CDR2 SNTAGT. The DNA for the CDR3 is TGTGCCAGCAGTGAAGGGGACTCAGATACGCAGTATTTT. Translating gives CASSEGDSDTQYF.

This clone is a singleton in its sample. The V call is TRBV11-1, the J call TRBJ2-1; 7 nucleotides match TRBD1. Germline CDR1 and CDR2: SGHAT and FQDESV (reference sequence). V lost 5 bases, J lost 4 bases, and 8 bases stayed unmatched. The CDR3 has 15 amino acids. This chain's CDR3 is CASSIRTGSYNEQFF. The CDR3 nucleotides are TGTGCCAGCAGCATAAGGACAGGTAGTTACAATGAGCAGTTCTTC.

V gene TRBV7-8 combines with J gene TRBJ2-5; TRBD2 agrees at 11 bases. Germline lookup yields CDR1 SGHVS and CDR2 FQNEAQ. This CDR3 comprises 13 residues. The ends lost 3 bases at V and 7 bases at J; junction bases unmatched: 1. The CDR3, as DNA: TGTGCCAGCAGCTTTAGCGGGAGGGCGACCCAGTACTTC. It translates to CASSFSGRATQYF.

The gene calls are TRBV29-1 and TRBJ1-2; a weak D match, TRBD1 (6 bases). This CDR3 region has 21 residues. V gave up 2 bases and J gave up 8 bases, with 39 bases separating them. CDR1 is SQVTM, CDR2 ANQGSEA, per germline. The CDR3 sequence is CSVEKRERGTDSLLYAYGYTF. The CDR3, as DNA: TGCAGCGTTGAAAAGAGGGAAAGGGGAACGGACAGTCTCCTCTACGCGTACGGCTACACCTTC.

This chain connects TRBV7-9 to TRBJ1-4; D is unresolved. The germline gives CDR1 SEHNR, CDR2 FQNEAQ (reference sequence). Trimming shortened V by 3 bases and J by 8 bases, and 13 bases separated the two germline ends. The CDR3 is 14 residues long. Here the CDR3 DNA reads TGTGCCAGCAGCTTGGGCGGGGATAGGGAAAAACTGTTTTTT. It is translated as CASSLGGDREKLFF.

CDR3 sequence (DNA): TGTGCCAGTTCTTCAGCGGGAGAGCTTATGGAGACCCAGTACTTC. Translated, it gives CASSSAGELMETQYF. The chain links TRBV19 to TRBJ2-5, with 8 bases identical to TRBD2. With V trimmed by 8 bases and J by 5 bases, 13 bases remained unmatched. The CDR3 is 15 residues long. Germline V lookup: CDR1 LNHDA, CDR2 SQIVND (reference sequence). Full variable domain (rest looked up from reference TRBV19 and TRBJ2-5): DGGITQSPKYLFRKEGQNVTLSCEQNLNHDAMYWYRQDPGQGLRLIYYSQIVNDFQKGDIAEGYSVSREKKESFPLTVTSAQKNPTAFYLCASSSAGELMETQYFGPGTRLLVL.

V usage is TRBV7-2 and J usage is TRBJ2-7; 9 positions agree with TRBD2. This CDR3 is 15 amino acids long. Per germline, CDR1 SGHTA and CDR2 FQGNSA. The V gene end was trimmed by 7 bases and the J gene end by 2 bases; junction bases not matched to a gene: 9. CDR3 residues: CASKVEAGGTYEQYF. CDR3 DNA sequence: TGTGCCAGCAAGGTTGAAGCGGGAGGTACCTACGAGCAGTACTTC.

The chain recombines TRBV14 with TRBJ2-1; 7 nucleotides match TRBD2. V was clipped by 7 bases and J by 1 base; unmatched bases: 7. Germline CDR1 is SGHDN and CDR2 is FVKESK. This CDR3 has 15 amino acids. The CDR3 bases are TGTGCCAGCACCCGATCGCGGGGGTCCTACAATGAGCAGTTCTTC. This gives the protein CASTRSRGSYNEQFF.

The genes are TRBV20-1 and TRBJ2-3; TRBD2 matches at 10 bases. Germline V CDR1 and CDR2: DFQATT, SNEGSKA (reference sequence). This CDR3 has 11 residues. After removal of 5 bases from V and 15 bases from J, the junction contained 8 bases not matched to a gene. CDR3 DNA: TGCAGTGCTCCCAAGCGGGAGGGTAATTATTTT. Translating it yields CSAPKREGNYF.